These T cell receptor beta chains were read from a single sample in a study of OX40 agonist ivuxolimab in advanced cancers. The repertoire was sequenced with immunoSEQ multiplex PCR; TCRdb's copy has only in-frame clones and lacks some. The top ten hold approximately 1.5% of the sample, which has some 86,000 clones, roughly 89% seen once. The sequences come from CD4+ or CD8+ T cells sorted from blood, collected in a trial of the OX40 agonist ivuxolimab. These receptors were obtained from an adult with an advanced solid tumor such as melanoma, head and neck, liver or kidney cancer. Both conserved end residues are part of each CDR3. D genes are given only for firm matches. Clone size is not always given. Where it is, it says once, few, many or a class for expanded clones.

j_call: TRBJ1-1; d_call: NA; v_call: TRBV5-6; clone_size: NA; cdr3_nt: TGTGCCAGCAGCTTAGGACGCAGATTTGAAGCTTTCTTT; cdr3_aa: CASSLGRRFEAFF
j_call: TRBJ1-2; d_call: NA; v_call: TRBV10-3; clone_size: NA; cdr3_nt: TGTGCCATCAGCACGGATCCTTATGGCTACACCTTC; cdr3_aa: CAISTDPYGYTF
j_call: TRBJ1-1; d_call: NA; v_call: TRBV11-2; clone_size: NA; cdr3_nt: TGTGCCAGCAGCTCCTATGGACCAAGTGAAGCTTTCTTT; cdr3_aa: CASSSYGPSEAFF
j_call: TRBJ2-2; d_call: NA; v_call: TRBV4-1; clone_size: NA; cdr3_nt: TGCGCCAGCAGCCAAGTTGGCAGGGCCACGAACACCGGGGAGCTGTTTTTT; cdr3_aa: CASSQVGRATNTGELFF
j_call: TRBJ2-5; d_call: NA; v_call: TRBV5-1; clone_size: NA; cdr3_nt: TGCGCCAGCAGCCCCGACCAGGCGCGTACCCAGTACTTC; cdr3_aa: CASSPDQARTQYF
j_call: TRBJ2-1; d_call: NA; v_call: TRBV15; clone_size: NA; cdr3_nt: TGTGCCACCAGCAGAGTAGTAGCGTCCCACAATGAGCAGTTCTTC; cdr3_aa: CATSRVVASHNEQFF
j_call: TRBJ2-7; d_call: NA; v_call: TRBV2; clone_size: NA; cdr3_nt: TGTGCCAGCGTAAGGGCTTACGAGCAGTACTTC; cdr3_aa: CASVRAYEQYF
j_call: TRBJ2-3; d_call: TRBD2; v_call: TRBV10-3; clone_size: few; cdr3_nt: TGTGCCATCAATGGCGGGGGGGCAGATACGCAGTATTTT; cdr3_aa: CAINGGGADTQYF
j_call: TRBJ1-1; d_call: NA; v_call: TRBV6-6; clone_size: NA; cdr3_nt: TGTGCCAGCAGTAGCACAATAAACACTGAAGCTTTCTTT; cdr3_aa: CASSSTINTEAFF
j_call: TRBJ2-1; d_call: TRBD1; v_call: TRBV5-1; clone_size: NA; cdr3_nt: TGCGCCAGCAGCTCGAGTCGAACAGGGGGGTCCTACAATGAGCAGTTCTTC; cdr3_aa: CASSSSRTGGSYNEQFF
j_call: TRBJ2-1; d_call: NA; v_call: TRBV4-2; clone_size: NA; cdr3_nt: TGTGCCAGCAGCCAAGAAGTGTACGGGCCTTACAATGAGCAGTTCTTC; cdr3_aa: CASSQEVYGPYNEQFF
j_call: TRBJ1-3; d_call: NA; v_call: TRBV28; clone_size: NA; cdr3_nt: TGTGCCAGCAGTTCGGGGGGAGGGCCTGGAAACACCATATATTTT; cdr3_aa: CASSSGGGPGNTIYF
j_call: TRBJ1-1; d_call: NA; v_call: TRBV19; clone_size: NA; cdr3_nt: TGTGCCAGTATCCACTACACTGAAGCTTTCTTT; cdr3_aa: CASIHYTEAFF
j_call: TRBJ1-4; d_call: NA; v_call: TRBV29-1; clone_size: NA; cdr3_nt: TGCAGCGTTGAATTGGGGGAGCAAAAACTGTTTTTT; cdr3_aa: CSVELGEQKLFF
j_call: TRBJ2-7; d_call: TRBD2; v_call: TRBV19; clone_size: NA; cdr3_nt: TGTGCCAGTAGTATGGGGGGGGGTACAGGCACCTACGAGCAGTACTTC; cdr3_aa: CASSMGGGTGTYEQYF
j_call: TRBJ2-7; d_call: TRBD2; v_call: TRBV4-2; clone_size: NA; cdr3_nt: TGTGCCAGCAGCCAAGACCCAACCGGACTAGCGGGAGGGAAGTACGAGCAGTACTTC; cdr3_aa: CASSQDPTGLAGGKYEQYF
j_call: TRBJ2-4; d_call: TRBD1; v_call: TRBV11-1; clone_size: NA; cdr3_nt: TGTGCCAGCAGCAAGGACAGGGTTGGGACCAAAAACATTCAGTACTTC; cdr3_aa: CASSKDRVGTKNIQYF
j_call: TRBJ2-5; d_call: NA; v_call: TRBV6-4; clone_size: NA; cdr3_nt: TGTGCCAGCTCCAACAATCCACAAGAGACCCAGTACTTC; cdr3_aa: CASSNNPQETQYF
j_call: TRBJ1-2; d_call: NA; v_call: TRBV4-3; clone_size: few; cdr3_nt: TGCGCCAGCAGCCAAAAGAGGGAGGTCTATGGCTACACCTTC; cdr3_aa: CASSQKREVYGYTF
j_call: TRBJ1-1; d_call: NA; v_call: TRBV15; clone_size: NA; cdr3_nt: TGTGCCACCAGCAGAGATGATGGTCACCAGAACACTGAAGCTTTCTTT; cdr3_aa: CATSRDDGHQNTEAFF
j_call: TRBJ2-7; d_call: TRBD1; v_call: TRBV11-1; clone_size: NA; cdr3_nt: TGTGCCAGCAGCCCCTCGGGACAGTCTTCCTACGAGCAGTACTTC; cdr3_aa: CASSPSGQSSYEQYF
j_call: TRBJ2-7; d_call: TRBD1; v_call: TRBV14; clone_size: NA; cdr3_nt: TGTGCCAGCAGCCCGGGACAGTCTGGCGAGCAGTACTTC; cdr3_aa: CASSPGQSGEQYF
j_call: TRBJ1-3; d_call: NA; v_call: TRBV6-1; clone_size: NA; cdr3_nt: TGTGCCAGCACCGAGGGGGGGGCGCGGGGAAACACCATATATTTT; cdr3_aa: CASTEGGARGNTIYF
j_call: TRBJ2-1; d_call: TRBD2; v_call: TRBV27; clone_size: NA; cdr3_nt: TGTGCCAGCAGTTCGGTCGGACTAGCGGGCAGGGGAACCTACAATGAGCAGTTCTTC; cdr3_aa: CASSSVGLAGRGTYNEQFF
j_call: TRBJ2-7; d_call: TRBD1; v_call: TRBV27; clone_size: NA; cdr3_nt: TGTGCCAGCAGTTGGGACAGGCGAGGGTACGAGCAGTACTTC; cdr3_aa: CASSWDRRGYEQYF
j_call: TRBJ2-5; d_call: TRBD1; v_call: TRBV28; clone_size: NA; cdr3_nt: TGTGCCAGCAGCCGTGGGGGGGACAGGGGAGAGACCCAGTACTTC; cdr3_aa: CASSRGGDRGETQYF
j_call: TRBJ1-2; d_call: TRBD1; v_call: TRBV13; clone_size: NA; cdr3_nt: TGTGCCAGCAGCCAGATGGCACAGGGGGATAACTATGGCTACACCTTC; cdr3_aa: CASSQMAQGDNYGYTF
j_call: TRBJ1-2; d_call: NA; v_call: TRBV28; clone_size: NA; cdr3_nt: TGTGCCAGCAGTTTTGTTAGCGGGGGTGGCTATGGCTACACCTTC; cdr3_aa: CASSFVSGGGYGYTF
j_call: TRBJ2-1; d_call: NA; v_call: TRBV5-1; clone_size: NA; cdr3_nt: TGCGCCAGCAGCCCCGATAAGCAGCAGTTCTTC; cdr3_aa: CASSPDKQQFF
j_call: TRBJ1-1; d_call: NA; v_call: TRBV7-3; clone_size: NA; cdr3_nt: TGTGCCAGCAGCTTCGCATTCAGGGCGGAAGCTTTCTTT; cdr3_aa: CASSFAFRAEAFF
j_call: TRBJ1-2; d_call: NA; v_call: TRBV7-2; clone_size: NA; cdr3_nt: TGTGCCAGCAGCTTAAACTATGGCTACACCTTC; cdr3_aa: CASSLNYGYTF
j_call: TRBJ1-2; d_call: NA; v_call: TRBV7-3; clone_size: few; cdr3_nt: TGTGCCAGCAGCTTCGACACTTCTTCTAACTATGGCTACACCTTC; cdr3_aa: CASSFDTSSNYGYTF
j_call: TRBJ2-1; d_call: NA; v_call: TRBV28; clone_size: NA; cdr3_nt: TGTGCCAGCAGTTTCAATCGGAACCCCTACAATGAGCAGTTCTTC; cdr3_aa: CASSFNRNPYNEQFF
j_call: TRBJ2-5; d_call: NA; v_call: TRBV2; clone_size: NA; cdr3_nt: TGTGCCAGCAGCATCGAGACCCAGGAGACCCAGTACTTC; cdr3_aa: CASSIETQETQYF
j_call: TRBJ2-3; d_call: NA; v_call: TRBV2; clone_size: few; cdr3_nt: TGTGCCAGCACTCCCGGGACAGATACGCAGTATTTT; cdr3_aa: CASTPGTDTQYF
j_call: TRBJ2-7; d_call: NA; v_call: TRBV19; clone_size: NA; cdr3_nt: TGTGCCAGTAGTATGCGTGGCGGGAACTTTGCCGAGCAGTACTTC; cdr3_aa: CASSMRGGNFAEQYF
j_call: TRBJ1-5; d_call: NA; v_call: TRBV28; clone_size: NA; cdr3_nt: TGTGCCAGCACCTCTTGGGGCAGGTTCCTAGGGGGTCAGCCCCAGCATTTT; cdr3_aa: CASTSWGRFLGGQPQHF
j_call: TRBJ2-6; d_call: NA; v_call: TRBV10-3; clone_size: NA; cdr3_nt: TGTGCCATCAACAAACAGGGAAGTGGGGCCAACGTCCTGACTTTC; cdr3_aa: CAINKQGSGANVLTF
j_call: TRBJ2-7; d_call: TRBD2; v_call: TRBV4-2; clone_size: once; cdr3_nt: TGTGCCAGCAGATCTAGCGGGACAAGCGAGCAGTACTTC; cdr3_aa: CASRSSGTSEQYF
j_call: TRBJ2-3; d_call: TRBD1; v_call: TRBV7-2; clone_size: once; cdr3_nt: TGTGCCAGCAGCTTCCGAGGGGACAGCGTTTCAGATACGCAGTATTTT; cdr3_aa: CASSFRGDSVSDTQYF
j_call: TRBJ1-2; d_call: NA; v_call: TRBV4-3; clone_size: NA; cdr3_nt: TGCGCCAGCAGCCAAGATGCAAGGAAATCCTATGGCTACACCTTC; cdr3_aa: CASSQDARKSYGYTF
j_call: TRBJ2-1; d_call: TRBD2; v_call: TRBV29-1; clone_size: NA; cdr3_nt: TGCAGCGTTGAAATAGTAGCGGGGGGACTAAATGAGCAGTTCTTC; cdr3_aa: CSVEIVAGGLNEQFF
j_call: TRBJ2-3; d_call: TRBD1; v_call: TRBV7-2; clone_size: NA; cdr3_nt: TGTGCCAGCAGCAGGGGACAGGAGAGCACAGATACGCAGTATTTT; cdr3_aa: CASSRGQESTDTQYF
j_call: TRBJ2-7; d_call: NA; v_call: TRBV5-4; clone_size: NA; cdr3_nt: TGTGCCAGCAGCTTGGTCGGGTTCTACGAGCAGTACTTC; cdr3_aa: CASSLVGFYEQYF